These 17 T cell receptor beta chains share one sample of origin, sequenced in a study of shared clonotypes between healthy human individuals. Clones were sequenced by immunoSEQ multiplex PCR, and TCRdb holds only the in-frame ones, with some missing. The table shows fewer than 600,000 clones, with about 80% occurring only once. The sample consisted of PBMCs. The receptor source for this set is a woman between 35 and 50 years old in good health. Some clones in this sample may be carry-over from other donors' samples.

This clone was seen once. CDR3 in amino acids: CASSQLTSSETQYF. The CDR3 nucleotides read TGCGCCAGCAGCCAATTGACTAGCTCCGAGACCCAGTACTTC. The chain joins TRBV4-3 to TRBJ2-5, with 7 bases that match TRBD2. Germline V gene sequence: CDR1 LGHNA, CDR2 YSLEER. This CDR3 spans 14 amino acids. V was clipped by 2 bases and J by 5 bases; unmatched bases: 5.

V usage is TRBV15 and J usage is TRBJ2-1, with D possibly matching TRBD2 (6 bases). Per the germline V gene, CDR1 is LNHNV and CDR2 is YYDKDF (reference sequence). Trimming shortened V by 0 bases and J by 8 bases, and 14 bases separated the two germline ends. The CDR3 spans 15 residues. In nucleotides, the CDR3 is TGTGCCACCAGCAGAGATTCCGCGCGGGGCGATGAGCAGTTCTTC. Protein product: CATSRDSARGDEQFF.

This clone was seen at least ten times. This chain links TRBV9 with TRBJ2-3; 7 bases agree with TRBD2. Germline V CDR1 and CDR2: SGDLS, YYNGEE. The junction had 2 bases not matched to a gene; V was cut back by 5 bases and J by 2 bases. The CDR3 extends over 13 amino acids. As DNA, the CDR3 is TGTGCCAGCAGGGGACTATACACAGATACGCAGTATTTT. Encoded protein: CASRGLYTDTQYF.

This clone was detected a few times. Other nucleotide sequences in the sample specify the same CDR3. This CDR3 reads CASSLESGGTEAFF. The CDR3 DNA follows: TGTGCCAGCAGCTTAGAGTCAGGGGGAACTGAAGCTTTCTTT. The V gene is TRBV7-2, the J gene TRBJ1-1; 7 bases are a match to TRBD1. V lost 1 base to trimming and J lost 5 bases; unmatched junction nucleotides: 4. Germline CDR1 SGHTA, CDR2 FQGNSA. The CDR3 has 14 amino acids.

The CDR3 sequence is CSASRGEKLFF. The DNA of the CDR3 is TGCAGTGCTTCAAGGGGTGAAAAACTGTTTTTT. The rearrangement uses TRBV20-1 and TRBJ1-4, with a weak D call TRBD1 (5 bases). Trimming cost V 5 bases and J 7 bases, with 8 bases left between them. CDR1 DFQATT and CDR2 SNEGSKA come from the germline V gene (reference sequence). CDR3 length: 11 residues.

The chain carries TRBV6-4 and TRBJ2-2, with 15 bases lining up with TRBD2. CDR3 size: 18 residues. CDR1 and CDR2 (germline): MRHNA, SNTAGT. With 5 bases clipped from V and 1 base from J, the junction kept 5 bases outside the gene matches. The CDR3: CASSPRTSGRENTGELFF. The CDR3 DNA follows: TGTGCCAGCAGTCCCAGGACTAGCGGGAGGGAGAACACCGGGGAGCTGTTTTTT.

This sequence joins TRBV5-4 and TRBJ2-2; D is uncertain. The ends were cut back, 1 base at V and 3 bases at J, with 10 bases in the middle. The CDR3 has 15 amino acids. Germline V CDR1 and CDR2: SGHNT, YYREEE (reference sequence). The CDR3 region has the DNA TGTGCCAGCAGCTTGCGGTTCGCCGACACCGGGGAGCTGTTTTTT. Translating it yields CASSLRFADTGELFF. The full variable domain, rest sourced from reference TRBV5-4 and TRBJ2-2, is ETGVTQSPTHLIKTRGQQVTLRCSSQSGHNTVSWYQQALGQGPQFIFQYYREEENGRGNFPPRFSGLQFPNYSSELNVNALELDDSALYLCASSLRFADTGELFFGEGSRLTVL.

This clone appeared once. Other DNA sequences of this sample code for an identical CDR3. This rearrangement joins TRBV5-4 to TRBJ2-5, with 11 bases fitting TRBD2. The CDR3 contains 14 residues. V shed 2 bases and J 4 bases; nucleotides not matched to a gene: 1. The V gene's germline CDR1 is SGHNT and CDR2 YYREEE (reference sequence). The CDR3 region has the DNA TGTGCCAGCAGCTTAGGACTAGCGGGAGAGACCCAGTACTTC. Protein: CASSLGLAGETQYF.

This clone showed up just a few times. The chain is built from TRBV21-1 and TRBJ2-2. TRBV21-1 is a pseudogene. CDR3 length: 21 amino acids. The DNA for the CDR3 is TGTGCCAGCAGCCCCGACCTAGGGAAGATAGCAGAACTACCGAACACCGGGGAGCTGTTTTTT. Amino acid sequence: CASSPDLGKIAELPNTGELFF.

Comment on this clone: The junction departs from germline at one end; a sequencing error may be responsible. The CDR3 coding sequence is TGTGCCAGCAGTTTGGACCGGGCGACCCAGTACTTC. This codes for CASSLDRATQYF. The chain carries TRBV5-4 and TRBJ2-5; unclear D gene. The germline CDR1 and CDR2 sequences are SGHNT and YYREEE (reference sequence). There are 12 residues in the CDR3. The full variable domain, with the rest looked up from reference TRBV5-4 and TRBJ2-5, is ETGVTQSPTHLIKTRGQQVTLRCSSQSGHNTVSWYQQALGQGPQFIFQYYREEENGRGNFPPRFSGLQFPNYSSELNVNALELDDSALYLCASSLDRATQYFGPGTRLLVL.

V is TRBV18 and J is TRBJ2-2, with D perhaps matching TRBD2 (6 bases). V was clipped by 5 bases and J by 3 bases, with 19 bases between them. The CDR3 is 17 residues long. Germline V lookup: CDR1 KGHSH, CDR2 LQKENI. CDR3 region: CASSYGGEFLYTGELFF. The CDR3 DNA sequence: TGTGCCAGCTCATACGGGGGAGAATTTTTATACACCGGGGAGCTGTTTTTT.

This clone is a singleton in its sample. The V and J genes are TRBV7-2 and TRBJ2-4; D is unclear. Germline assignment: CDR1 SGHTA and CDR2 FQGNSA. Trimming cost V 2 bases and J 7 bases, with 9 bases left between them. The CDR3 covers 13 residues. CDR3 DNA sequence: TGTGCCAGCAGCTTAATCCCCGGCAACATTCAGTACTTC. Protein product: CASSLIPGNIQYF.

The chain joins TRBV28 to TRBJ2-2; D remains ambiguous. This CDR3 comprises 13 residues. Germline CDR1 reads MDHEN; CDR2 reads SYDVKM. The V end was cut by 5 bases, the J end by 2 bases, with 6 bases between. CDR3 sequence: CASSGLNTGELFF. The CDR3 DNA sequence: TGTGCCAGCAGTGGGCTTAACACCGGGGAGCTGTTTTTT.

The rearrangement uses TRBV30 and TRBJ2-5; D might be TRBD1 (5 bases). The CDR3 extends over 13 amino acids. Trimming cost V 3 bases and J 2 bases, with 10 bases left between them. Germline CDR1 GTSNPN, CDR2 SVGIG (reference sequence). CDR3 coding DNA: TGTGCCTGGAGGACAGAATTACAAGAGACCCAGTACTTC. Translated, it gives CAWRTELQETQYF.

This clone has just a few counts. This chain joins TRBV7-2 and TRBJ1-2, with TRBD1 identical over 9 bases. The V gene's germline CDR1 is SGHTA and CDR2 FQGNSA. V trimming: 3 bases; J trimming: 3 bases; junction bases outside the gene matches: 2. The CDR3 loop spans 14 amino acids. The CDR3 reads CASSFDRGDYGYTF. The CDR3 DNA follows: TGTGCCAGCAGCTTCGACAGGGGGGACTATGGCTACACCTTC.

This clone was detected only a few times. The CDR3 coding sequence is TGTGCCAGCAGCCCGGGACTAGCGGGAGGATGGTATGAGCAGTTCTTC. This encodes CASSPGLAGGWYEQFF. This sequence joins TRBV9 and TRBJ2-1; 15 bases fit TRBD2. Trimming took 4 bases from V and 8 from J; bases not matched to a gene: 7. The CDR3 is 16 amino acids. Germline V gene sequence: CDR1 SGDLS, CDR2 YYNGEE.

This chain connects TRBV30 to TRBJ2-5, with TRBD2 as a possible D gene (6 bases). CDR1 and CDR2 (germline): GTSNPN, SVGIG (reference sequence). V was cut by 2 bases and J by 0 bases, with 16 bases left in between. There are 16 residues in the CDR3. The CDR3, as DNA: TGTGCCTGGAGTTTAGGGCTAGCGAGGTACCAAGAGACCCAGTACTTC. Its translation is CAWSLGLARYQETQYF.